Listed below are T cell receptor beta chains from one sample, sequenced in a study of cytomegalovirus exposure and HLA in healthy donors. Assay: immunoSEQ multiplex PCR; the TCRdb copy retains only in-frame clones and omits some. This table has approximately 70,000 clones, roughly 73% appearing once. The sequenced sample consisted of PBMCs. The source is a man in his forties or fifties in good health and CMV-seronegative. CDR3s include the opening cysteine and the closing phenylalanine or tryptophan. A D gene is named only where the DNA matches it firmly. Size is stated for part of the rows, as once, few or many counts, or as a class when the clone is expanded.

clone size,D gene,V gene,J gene,CDR3 DNA,CDR3 protein
NA,NA,TRBV28,TRBJ1-1,TGTGCCAGCGTATCACAAAGGACAGTTGAAGCTTTCTTT,CASVSQRTVEAFF
NA,TRBD2,TRBV19,TRBJ2-7,TGTGCCAGTAGTATAACTAGCGGGAGCTCCTACGAGCAGTACTTC,CASSITSGSSYEQYF
NA,TRBD2,TRBV5-6,TRBJ2-1,TGTGCCAGCAGCGCTTCCGGGACTAATCGCAATGAGCAGTTCTTC,CASSASGTNRNEQFF
NA,NA,TRBV6-5,TRBJ2-7,TGTGCCAGCAGTTTCGTGGGCTCAAGGACCTACGAGCAGTACTTC,CASSFVGSRTYEQYF
NA,NA,TRBV5-1,TRBJ2-2,TGCGCCAGCAGGGGGCCAGGGGAAACCGGGGAGCTGTTTTTT,CASRGPGETGELFF
NA,TRBD1,TRBV5-1,TRBJ2-7,TGCGCCAGCAGCTCTTACCCCCTCCAGGGGGCCTACGAGCAGTACTTC,CASSSYPLQGAYEQYF
few,NA,TRBV6-1,TRBJ2-2,TGTGCCAGCAGTCGACAGCCCTCGAACACCGGGGAGCTGTTTTTT,CASSRQPSNTGELFF
NA,NA,TRBV29-1,TRBJ1-3,TGCAGCGTTGACCAGGGGGGAAACACCATATATTTT,CSVDQGGNTIYF
NA,TRBD2,TRBV19,TRBJ2-7,TGTGCCAGTAGCGATGGGGGGGGACTGCGCTCCTACGAGCAGTACTTC,CASSDGGGLRSYEQYF
NA,NA,TRBV11-2,TRBJ2-5,TGTGCCAGCAGCTTGTCTGGGCAGCAAGAGACCCAGTACTTC,CASSLSGQQETQYF
NA,TRBD2,TRBV19,TRBJ2-7,TGTGCCAGTAACGGAGCGGGAAGGATCCACGAGCAGTACTTC,CASNGAGRIHEQYF
NA,NA,TRBV5-4,TRBJ2-1,TGTGCCAGCAGCTTGGGCATTGGCGGGGGCTCGTACAATGAGCAGTTCTTC,CASSLGIGGGSYNEQFF
NA,TRBD1,TRBV23-1,TRBJ2-1,TGCGCCAGCAGTAACCCAGGACAGGGGAGACCGGGACACAATGAGCAGTTCTTC,CASSNPGQGRPGHNEQFF
few,NA,TRBV5-1,TRBJ1-4,TGCGCCAGCAGCAAAGGACAGAGTAGTAATGAAAAACTGTTTTTT,CASSKGQSSNEKLFF
NA,NA,TRBV5-4,TRBJ1-1,TGTGCCAGCAGCTTGTATCCCGGGGAGAACACTGAAGCTTTCTTT,CASSLYPGENTEAFF
NA,NA,TRBV6-5,TRBJ2-7,TGTGCCAGCAGTTCTCAGGTTTACGAGCAGTACTTC,CASSSQVYEQYF
NA,NA,TRBV7-9,TRBJ1-2,TGTGCCAGCAGCTTTTATCACTCAGGGGAAGGCTACACCTTC,CASSFYHSGEGYTF
few,TRBD2,TRBV29-1,TRBJ2-7,TGCAGCGTTCTGAGCGGGGCCAGCTCCTACGAGCAGTACTTC,CSVLSGASSYEQYF
NA,TRBD2,TRBV7-2,TRBJ2-7,TGTGCCAGCAGCTCTAGCGGGAGGCGCTACGAGCAGTACTTC,CASSSSGRRYEQYF
NA,NA,TRBV7-6,TRBJ2-7,TGTGCCAGCAGCCCTCAGACGGAGGAGCAGTACTTC,CASSPQTEEQYF
once,TRBD1,TRBV10-3,TRBJ2-1,TGTGCCATCAGCTTTGGGACAGGTAGCAATGAGCAGTTCTTC,CAISFGTGSNEQFF
once,TRBD2,TRBV19,TRBJ2-1,TGTGCCAGTACCCCGGGACTAGCGGGAGTAGAATCCTACAATGAGCAGTTCTTC,CASTPGLAGVESYNEQFF
NA,NA,TRBV11-3,TRBJ1-3,TGTGCCAGCAGCCCTACGACAGGCTCTGGAAACACCATATATTTT,CASSPTTGSGNTIYF
NA,TRBD1,TRBV7-2,TRBJ2-7,TGTGCCAGCAGCTCCGGACAGGTGGGCGAGCAGTACTTC,CASSSGQVGEQYF